The present TCR beta chain was sequenced within a study of cytomegalovirus exposure and HLA in healthy donors. Study details: HLA-typed donors contributed approximately 92 million unique TCRs, which were held in an early data release.

Comments on this clone: Antigen unknown.

Germline values: CDR1 SGHRS, CDR2 YFSETQ. With 4 bases removed from V and 2 bases from J, the gap between germline ends came to 13 bases. The CDR3 consists of 16 residues. General observations from the study: A missense variant in DCLRE1C was later tied to TCR beta V- and J-gene trimming.

The PCR had 60 Vbeta and 13 Jbeta primers. Measured with immunoSEQ multiplex PCR; TCRdb has only the in-frame clones, and not every one. The sample yields approximately 120,000 clones, 76% seen once. The chain links TRBV5-1 to TRBJ2-6, with TRBD1 as a possible D gene (5 bases). The source material was PBMCs. This TCR was recovered from a woman in her forties in good health and CMV-seropositive. CDR3 region: CASSQTGAAGANVLTF. The CDR3 DNA sequence: TGCGCCAGCAGCCAAACAGGAGCTGCTGGGGCCAACGTCCTGACTTTC.